This T cell receptor (beta chain) was identified during a study of T cell repertoires in cytomegalovirus infection. Study-level information: Indications of both CMV infection and matching HLA type were provided by public TCR beta signatures.

TCRdb called the reads again in MiXCR, with one record for every CDR3 protein. The sample lists about 890,000 distinct CDR3 sequences, 31% occurring once. The V end lost 3 bases, the J end lost 2 bases, and 22 bases lay between the germline ends. Germline CDR1 and CDR2: SGHAT and FQNNGV. The CDR3 sequence is 18 residues long. As regards this clonotype: The antigen remains undetermined.

The chain has TRBV11-2 and TRBJ2-5; D is possibly TRBD2 (6 bases). Sequencing was performed on cultured CD8+ T cells from PBMCs, taken from culture after CMV antigen stimulation. The TCR originated in a human donor in good health (CMV status not recorded). Some clones in this sample may be carry-over from other donors' samples. As DNA, the CDR3 is TGTGCCAGCAGCTTTAAGGCCGTGGACTATCTGCAACAAGAGACCCAGTACTTC. It yields the protein CASSFKAVDYLQQETQYF.